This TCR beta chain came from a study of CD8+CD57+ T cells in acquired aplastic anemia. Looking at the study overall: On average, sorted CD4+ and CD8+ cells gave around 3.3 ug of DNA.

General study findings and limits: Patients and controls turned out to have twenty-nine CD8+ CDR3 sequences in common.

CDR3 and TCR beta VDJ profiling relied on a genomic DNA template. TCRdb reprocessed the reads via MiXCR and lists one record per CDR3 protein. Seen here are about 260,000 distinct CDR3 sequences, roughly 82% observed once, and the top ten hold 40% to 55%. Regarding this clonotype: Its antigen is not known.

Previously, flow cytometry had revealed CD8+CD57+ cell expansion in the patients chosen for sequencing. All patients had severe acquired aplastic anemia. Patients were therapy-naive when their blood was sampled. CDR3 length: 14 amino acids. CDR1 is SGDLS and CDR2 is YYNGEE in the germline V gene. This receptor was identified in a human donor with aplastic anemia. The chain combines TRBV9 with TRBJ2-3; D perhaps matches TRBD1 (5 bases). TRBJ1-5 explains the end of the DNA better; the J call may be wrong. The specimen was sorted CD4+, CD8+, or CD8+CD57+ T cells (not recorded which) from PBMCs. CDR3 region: CASSSAGDSRNQHF. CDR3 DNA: TGTGCCAGCAGCTCAGCGGGGGATAGCCGCAATCAGCATTTT.